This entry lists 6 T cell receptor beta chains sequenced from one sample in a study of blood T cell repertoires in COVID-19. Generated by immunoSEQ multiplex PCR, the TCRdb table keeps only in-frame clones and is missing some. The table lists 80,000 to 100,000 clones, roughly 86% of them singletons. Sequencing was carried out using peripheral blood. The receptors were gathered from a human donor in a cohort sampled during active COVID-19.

CDR3 protein: CASSFAAYNEQFF. In nucleotides, the CDR3 is TGTGCCAGCAGTTTCGCAGCCTACAATGAGCAGTTCTTC. The V gene is TRBV27, the J gene TRBJ2-1; D is unclear. Trimming removed 3 bases from V and 2 bases from J, with 5 bases in between. The CDR3 loop spans 13 amino acids. The germline V gene encodes CDR1 MNHEY and CDR2 SMNVEV (reference sequence).

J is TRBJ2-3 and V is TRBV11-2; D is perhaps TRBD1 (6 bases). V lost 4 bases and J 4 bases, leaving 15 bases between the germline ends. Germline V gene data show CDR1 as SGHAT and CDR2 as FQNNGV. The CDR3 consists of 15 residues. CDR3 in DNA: TGTGCCAGCAGCTCCCGGGACAAAGGGTCAGATACGCAGTATTTT. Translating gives CASSSRDKGSDTQYF.

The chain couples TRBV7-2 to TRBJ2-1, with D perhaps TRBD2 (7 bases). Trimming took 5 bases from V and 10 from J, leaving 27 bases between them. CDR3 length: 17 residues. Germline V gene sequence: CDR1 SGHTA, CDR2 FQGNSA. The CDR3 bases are TGTGCCAGCAGCGTACCCTTGGGGGCGGGAGCGTCAAGGGAGCAGTTCTTC. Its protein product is CASSVPLGAGASREQFF. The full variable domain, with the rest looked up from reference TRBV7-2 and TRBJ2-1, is GAGVSQSPSNKVTEKGKDVELRCDPISGHTALYWYRQSLGQGLEFLIYFQGNSAPDKSGLPSDRFSAERTGGSVSTLTIQRTQQEDSAVYLCASSVPLGAGASREQFFGPGTRLTVL.

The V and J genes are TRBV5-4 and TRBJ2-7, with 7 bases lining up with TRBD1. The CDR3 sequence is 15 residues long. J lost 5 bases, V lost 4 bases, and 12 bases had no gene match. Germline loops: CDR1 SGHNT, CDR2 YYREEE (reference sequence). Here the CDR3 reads CASSPGWDREDEQYF. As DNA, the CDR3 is TGTGCCAGCAGCCCGGGGTGGGACAGAGAAGACGAGCAGTACTTC.

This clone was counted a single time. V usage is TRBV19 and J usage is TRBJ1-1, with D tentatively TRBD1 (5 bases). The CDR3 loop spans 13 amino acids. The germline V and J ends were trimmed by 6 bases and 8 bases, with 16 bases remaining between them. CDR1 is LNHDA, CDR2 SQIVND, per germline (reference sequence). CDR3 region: CASSLLPGGEAFF. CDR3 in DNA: TGTGCCAGTAGCCTATTGCCGGGGGGGGAAGCTTTCTTT.

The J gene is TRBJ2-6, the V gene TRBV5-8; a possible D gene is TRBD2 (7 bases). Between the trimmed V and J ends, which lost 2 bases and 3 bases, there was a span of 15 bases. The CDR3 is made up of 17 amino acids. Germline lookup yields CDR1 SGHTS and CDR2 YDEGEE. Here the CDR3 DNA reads TGTGCCAGCAGCTTAAGTGGGGGGGCCGGTGGGGCCAACGTCCTGACTTTC. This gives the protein CASSLSGGAGGANVLTF. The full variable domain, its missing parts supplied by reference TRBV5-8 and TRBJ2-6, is EAGVTQSPTHLIKTRGQQATLRCSPISGHTSVYWYQQALGLGLQFLLWYDEGEERNRGNFPPRFSGRQFPNYSSELNVNALELEDSALYLCASSLSGGAGGANVLTFGAGSRLTVL.